These 5 T cell receptor beta chains originate from one sample sequenced in a study of Graves' ophthalmopathy and Graves' hyperthyroidism. RNA transcripts provided the template for amplifying TCR beta CDR3 regions. The workflow started with a first-round RT-PCR run with HTBI primers and then moved on to a second-round multiplex PCR. One entry per CDR3 protein results from TCRdb running MiXCR on the multiplex PCR reads. The profile covers a few hundred thousand distinct CDR3 sequences, with 35% to 45% appearing a single time and less than 4.5% taken by the ten largest. Sequenced sample: peripheral blood or thyroid tissue (not recorded which). These receptors came from an adult man with Graves' hyperthyroidism.

This clonotype was observed many times. The V and J genes are TRBV20-1 and TRBJ2-5; possibly TRBD1 or TRBD2 for D (6 bases each). Trimming took 6 bases from V and 1 from J, leaving 12 bases between them. Germline CDR1 reads DFQATT; CDR2 reads SNEGSKA (reference sequence). CDR3 length: 13 amino acids. The DNA for the CDR3 is TGCAGTGCAGGGGGGCCTTTCCAAGAGACCCAGTACTTC. It specifies CSAGGPFQETQYF.

This clonotype showed up many times. The chain couples TRBV11-3 to TRBJ2-2; no reliable D call. The CDR3 loop spans 14 amino acids. Germline assignment: CDR1 SGHNT and CDR2 YENEEA. Trimming cost V 1 base and J 1 base, with 4 bases left between them. CDR3 sequence: CASSLVVNTGELFF. Written as DNA, the CDR3 is TGTGCCAGCAGCTTAGTTGTGAACACCGGGGAGCTGTTTTTT.

A note on this clonotype: Since a much larger clone is just one base distant, this may be a read error. V is TRBV7-8 and J is TRBJ1-1, with D tentatively TRBD1 (6 bases). CDR1 SGHVS and CDR2 FQNEAQ come from the germline V gene. Trimming removed 5 bases from V and 3 bases from J, with 16 bases in between. The length of the CDR3 is 15 residues. CDR3 sequence: CASSPGQRMDTEAFF. The CDR3 nucleotides read TGTGCCAGCAGCCCGGGACAACGGATGGACACTGAAGCTTTCTTT.

This sequence joins TRBV20-1 and TRBJ2-5; D is ambiguous. The CDR3 loop spans 14 amino acids. V lost 2 bases, J lost 6 bases, and 16 bases lay in between. Per germline, CDR1 DFQATT and CDR2 SNEGSKA (reference sequence). CDR3: CSARSDHQKKTQYF. The CDR3 DNA follows: TGCAGTGCTAGATCCGACCACCAAAAAAAGACCCAGTACTTC.

This clonotype was counted at least ten times. The CDR3 sequence is CAGALVAGERFQETQYF. CDR3 sequence (DNA): TGTGCCGGTGCCCTCGTGGCAGGCGAAAGGTTCCAAGAGACCCAGTACTTC. This sequence joins TRBV6-5 and TRBJ2-5; D not certain. The CDR3 is 17 amino acids. Germline lookup yields CDR1 MNHEY and CDR2 SVGAGI. The germline V and J ends were trimmed by 11 bases and 1 base, with 26 bases remaining between them.